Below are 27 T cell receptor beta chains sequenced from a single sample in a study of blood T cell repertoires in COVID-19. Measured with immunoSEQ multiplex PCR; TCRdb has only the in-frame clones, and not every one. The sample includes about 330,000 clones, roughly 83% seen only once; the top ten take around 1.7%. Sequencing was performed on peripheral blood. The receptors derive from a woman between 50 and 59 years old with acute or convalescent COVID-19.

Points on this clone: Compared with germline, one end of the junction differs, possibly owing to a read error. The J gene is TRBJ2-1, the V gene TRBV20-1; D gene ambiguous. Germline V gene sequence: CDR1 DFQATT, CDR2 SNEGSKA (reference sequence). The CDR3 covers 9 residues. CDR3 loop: CSASRSSVF. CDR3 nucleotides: TGCAGTGCTAGCCGGAGTAGTGTCTTC.

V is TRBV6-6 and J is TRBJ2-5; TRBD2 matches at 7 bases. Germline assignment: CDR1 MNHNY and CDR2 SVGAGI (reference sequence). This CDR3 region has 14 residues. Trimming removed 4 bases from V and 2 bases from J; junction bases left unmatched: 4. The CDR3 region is CASSSFSGQETQYF. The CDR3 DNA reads TGTGCCAGCAGTTCTTTTAGCGGGCAAGAGACCCAGTACTTC.

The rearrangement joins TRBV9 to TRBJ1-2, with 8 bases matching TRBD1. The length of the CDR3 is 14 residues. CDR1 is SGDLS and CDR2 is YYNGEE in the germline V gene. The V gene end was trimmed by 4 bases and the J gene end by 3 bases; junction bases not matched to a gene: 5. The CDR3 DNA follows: TGTGCCAGCAGCCCGACAGGGGTGGACTATGGCTACACCTTC. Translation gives CASSPTGVDYGYTF. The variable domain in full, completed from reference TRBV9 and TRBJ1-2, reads DSGVTQTPKHLITATGQRVTLRCSPRSGDLSVYWYQQSLDQGLQFLIQYYNGEERAKGNILERFSAQQFPDLHSELNLSSLELGDSALYFCASSPTGVDYGYTFGSGTRLTVV.

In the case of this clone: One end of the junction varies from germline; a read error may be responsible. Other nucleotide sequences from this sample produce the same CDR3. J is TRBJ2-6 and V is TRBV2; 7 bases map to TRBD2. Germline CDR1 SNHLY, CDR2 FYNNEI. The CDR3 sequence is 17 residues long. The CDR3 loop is CASSGGGPSSGANVLTF. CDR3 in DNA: TGTGCCAGCAGTGGGGGAGGGCCGAGCTCTGGGGCCAATGTCCTGACTTTC.

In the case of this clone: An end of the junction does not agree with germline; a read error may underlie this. The CDR3 spells CASSLGLAAAF. CDR3 nucleotide sequence: TGTGCCAGCAGCCTGGGACTAGCGGCGGCCTTC. The V and J genes are TRBV11-2 and TRBJ2-4, with 11 positions matching TRBD2. The CDR3 is 11 amino acids. CDR1 and CDR2 (germline): SGHAT, FQNNGV.

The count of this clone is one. CDR3 amino acids: CASSPGTGITDTQYF. DNA of the CDR3: TGTGCCAGCAGCCCAGGGACAGGGATCACAGATACGCAGTATTTT. J is TRBJ2-3 and V is TRBV11-2; 9 bases align to TRBD1. The CDR3 loop spans 15 amino acids. Germline lookup yields CDR1 SGHAT and CDR2 FQNNGV. After removal of 5 bases from V and 2 bases from J, the junction contained 5 bases not matched to a gene.

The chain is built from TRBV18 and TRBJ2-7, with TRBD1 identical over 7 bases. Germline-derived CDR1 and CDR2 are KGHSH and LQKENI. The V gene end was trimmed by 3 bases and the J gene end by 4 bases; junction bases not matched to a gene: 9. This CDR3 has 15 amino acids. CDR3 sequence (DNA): TGTGCCAGCTCACCCGGGACAGTGCGATTTTACGAGCAGTACTTC. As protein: CASSPGTVRFYEQYF.

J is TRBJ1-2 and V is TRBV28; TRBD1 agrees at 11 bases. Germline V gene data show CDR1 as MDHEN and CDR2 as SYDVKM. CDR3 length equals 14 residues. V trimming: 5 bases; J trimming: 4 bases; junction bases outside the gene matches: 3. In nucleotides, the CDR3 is TGTGCCAGCAGTCGGACAGGGGGCACCTATGGCTACACCTTC. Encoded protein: CASSRTGGTYGYTF.

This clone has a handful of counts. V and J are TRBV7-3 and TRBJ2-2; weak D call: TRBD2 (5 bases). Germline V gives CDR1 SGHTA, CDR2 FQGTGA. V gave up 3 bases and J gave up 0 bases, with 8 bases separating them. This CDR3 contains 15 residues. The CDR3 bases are TGTGCCAGCAGCTTGCTAGCAGCGAACACCGGGGAGCTGTTTTTT. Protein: CASSLLAANTGELFF.

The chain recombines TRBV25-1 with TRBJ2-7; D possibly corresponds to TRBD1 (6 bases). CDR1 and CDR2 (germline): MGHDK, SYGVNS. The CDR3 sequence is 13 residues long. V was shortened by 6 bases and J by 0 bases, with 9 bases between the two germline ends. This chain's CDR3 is CASRRTDSYEQYF. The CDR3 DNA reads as TGTGCCAGCAGACGGACAGACTCCTACGAGCAGTACTTC.

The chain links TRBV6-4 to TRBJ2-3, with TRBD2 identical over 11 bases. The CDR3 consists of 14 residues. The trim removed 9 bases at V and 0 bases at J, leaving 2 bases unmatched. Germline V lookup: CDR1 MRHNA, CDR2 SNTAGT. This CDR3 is CASRTSGSTDTQYF. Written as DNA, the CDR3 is TGTGCCAGTAGGACTAGCGGGAGCACAGATACGCAGTATTTT.

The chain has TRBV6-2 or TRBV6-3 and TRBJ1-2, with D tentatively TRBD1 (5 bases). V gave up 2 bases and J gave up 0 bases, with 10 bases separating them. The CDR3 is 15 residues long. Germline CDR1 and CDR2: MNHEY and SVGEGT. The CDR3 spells CASSYAGRANYGYTF. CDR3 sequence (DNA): TGTGCCAGCAGTTACGCGGGACGGGCTAACTATGGCTACACCTTC.

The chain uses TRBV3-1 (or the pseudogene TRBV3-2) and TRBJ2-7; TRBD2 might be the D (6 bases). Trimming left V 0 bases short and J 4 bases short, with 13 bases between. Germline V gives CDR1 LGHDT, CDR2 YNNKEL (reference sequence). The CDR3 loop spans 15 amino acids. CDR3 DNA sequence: TGTGCCAGCAGCCAAGAGGTCGGGAGTCGGTACGAGCAGTACTTC. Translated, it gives CASSQEVGSRYEQYF.

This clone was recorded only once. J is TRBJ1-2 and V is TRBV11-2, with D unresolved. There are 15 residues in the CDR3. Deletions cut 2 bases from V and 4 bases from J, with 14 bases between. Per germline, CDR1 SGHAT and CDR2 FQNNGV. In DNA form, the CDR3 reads TGTGCCAGCAGCTTATCCCCGGGTTCAACCTATGGCTACACCTTC. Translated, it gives CASSLSPGSTYGYTF.

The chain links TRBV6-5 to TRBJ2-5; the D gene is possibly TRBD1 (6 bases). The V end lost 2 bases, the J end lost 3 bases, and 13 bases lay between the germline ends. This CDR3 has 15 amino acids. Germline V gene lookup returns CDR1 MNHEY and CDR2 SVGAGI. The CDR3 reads CASSYRGQTEETQYF. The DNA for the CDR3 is TGTGCCAGCAGTTACCGAGGACAGACCGAAGAGACCCAGTACTTC.

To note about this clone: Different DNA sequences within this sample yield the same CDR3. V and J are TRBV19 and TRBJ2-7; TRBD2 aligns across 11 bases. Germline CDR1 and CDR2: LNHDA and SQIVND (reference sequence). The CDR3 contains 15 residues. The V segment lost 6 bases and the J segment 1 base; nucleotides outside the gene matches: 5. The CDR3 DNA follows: TGTGCCAGTAGCCTCACTAGCGGGAGTTCCTACGAGCAGTACTTC. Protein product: CASSLTSGSSYEQYF.

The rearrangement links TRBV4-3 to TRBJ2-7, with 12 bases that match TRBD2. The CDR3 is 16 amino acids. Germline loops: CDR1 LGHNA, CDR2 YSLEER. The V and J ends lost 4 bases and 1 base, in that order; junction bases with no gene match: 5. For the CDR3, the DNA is TGCGCCAGCAGCCCTGCCCTAGCGGGAGGGTCCTACGAGCAGTACTTC. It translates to CASSPALAGGSYEQYF.

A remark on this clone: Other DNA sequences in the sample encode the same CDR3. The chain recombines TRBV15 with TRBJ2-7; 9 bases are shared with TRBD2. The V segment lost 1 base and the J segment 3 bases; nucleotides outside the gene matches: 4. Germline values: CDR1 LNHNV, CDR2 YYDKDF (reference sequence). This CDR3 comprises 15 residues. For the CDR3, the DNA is TGTGCCACCAGCAGAGGGCTAGCGGGGAGCTACGAGCAGTACTTC. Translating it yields CATSRGLAGSYEQYF.

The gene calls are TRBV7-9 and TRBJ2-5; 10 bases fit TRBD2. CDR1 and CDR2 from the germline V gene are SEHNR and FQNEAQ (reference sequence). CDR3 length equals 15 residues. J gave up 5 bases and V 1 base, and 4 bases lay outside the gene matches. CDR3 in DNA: TGTGCCAGCAGCTTAGGCGCTAGCGGGAGCGAGACCCAGTACTTC. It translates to CASSLGASGSETQYF.

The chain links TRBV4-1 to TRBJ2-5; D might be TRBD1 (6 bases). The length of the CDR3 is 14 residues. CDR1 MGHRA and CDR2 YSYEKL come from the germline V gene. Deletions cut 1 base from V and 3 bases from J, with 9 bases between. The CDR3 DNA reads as TGCGCCAGCAGCCAAGGTCCAGGGGAAGAGACCCAGTACTTC. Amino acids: CASSQGPGEETQYF.

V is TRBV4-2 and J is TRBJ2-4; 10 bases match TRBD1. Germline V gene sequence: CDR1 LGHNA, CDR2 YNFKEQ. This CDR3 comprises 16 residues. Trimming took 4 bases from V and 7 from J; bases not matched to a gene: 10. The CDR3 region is CASSPSTGGDGNIQYF. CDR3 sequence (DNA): TGTGCCAGCAGCCCTTCGACAGGGGGCGATGGGAACATTCAGTACTTC.

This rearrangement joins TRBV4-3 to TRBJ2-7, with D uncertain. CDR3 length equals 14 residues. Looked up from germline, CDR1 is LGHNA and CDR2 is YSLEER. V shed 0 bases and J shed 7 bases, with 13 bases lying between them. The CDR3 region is CASSQDAAAKEQYF. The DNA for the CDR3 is TGCGCCAGCAGCCAAGACGCGGCAGCTAAGGAGCAGTACTTC.

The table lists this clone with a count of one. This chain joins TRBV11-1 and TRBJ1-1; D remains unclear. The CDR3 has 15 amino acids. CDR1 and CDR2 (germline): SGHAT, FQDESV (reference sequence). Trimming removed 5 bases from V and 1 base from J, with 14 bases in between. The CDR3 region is CASSAGIHRNTEAFF. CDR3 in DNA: TGTGCCAGCAGCGCCGGGATCCATCGGAACACTGAAGCTTTCTTT.

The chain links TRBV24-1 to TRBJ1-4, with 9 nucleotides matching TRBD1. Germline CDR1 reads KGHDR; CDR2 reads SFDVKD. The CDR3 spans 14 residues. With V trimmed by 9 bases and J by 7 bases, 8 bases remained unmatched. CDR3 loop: CATGTGRSGEKLFF. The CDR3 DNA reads TGTGCCACCGGGACAGGGAGGAGTGGTGAAAAACTGTTTTTT.

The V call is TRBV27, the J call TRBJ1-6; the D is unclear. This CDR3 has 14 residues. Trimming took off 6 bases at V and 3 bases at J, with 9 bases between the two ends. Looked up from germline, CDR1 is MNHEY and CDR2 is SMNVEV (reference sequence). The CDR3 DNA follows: TGTGCCAGCAGGGCCGATCGCTATAATTCACCCCTCCACTTT. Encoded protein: CASRADRYNSPLHF.

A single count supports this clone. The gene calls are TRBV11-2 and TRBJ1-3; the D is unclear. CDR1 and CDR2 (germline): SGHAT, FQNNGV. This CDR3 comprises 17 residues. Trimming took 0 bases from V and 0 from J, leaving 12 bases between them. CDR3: CASSLDYGIFSGNTIYF. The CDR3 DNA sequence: TGTGCCAGCAGCTTAGATTATGGCATCTTCTCTGGAAACACCATATATTTT.

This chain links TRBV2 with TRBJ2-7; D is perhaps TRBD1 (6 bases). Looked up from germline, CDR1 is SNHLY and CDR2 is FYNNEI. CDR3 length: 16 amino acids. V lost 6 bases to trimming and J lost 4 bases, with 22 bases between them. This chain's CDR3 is CASSPTQGYGVYEQYF. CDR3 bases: TGTGCCAGCAGCCCAACACAGGGTTACGGGGTTTACGAGCAGTACTTC.